This is a list of T cell receptor beta chains from one sample in a study of blood T cell repertoires in COVID-19. This table comes from immunoSEQ multiplex PCR, and its TCRdb copy is limited to in-frame clones, with some not included. The table shows about 270,000 clones, with around 90% occurring only once. Sequenced material: PBMCs or T cells enriched from blood (not recorded which). Every receptor here comes from a woman aged 40-49 years with acute COVID-19. Each CDR3 is given with its conserved first and last residue. Each record gives: V gene, D gene, J gene, CDR3 protein, CDR3 DNA. A D gene is named only where the DNA matches it firmly.

v_gene: TRBV28; d_gene: -; j_gene: TRBJ2-7; CDR3aa: CASRSSLYEQYF; CDR3nt: TGTGCCAGTCGGTCGTCTTTGTACGAGCAGTACTTC
v_gene: TRBV19; d_gene: TRBD1; j_gene: TRBJ2-7; CDR3aa: CASSPPGTGGHEQYF; CDR3nt: TGTGCCAGTAGTCCACCAGGGACAGGGGGCCACGAGCAGTACTTC
v_gene: TRBV6-1; d_gene: -; j_gene: TRBJ1-5; CDR3aa: CASSEEGVSNQPQHF; CDR3nt: TGTGCCAGCAGTGAAGAAGGGGTGAGCAATCAGCCCCAGCATTTT
v_gene: TRBV7-3; d_gene: TRBD2; j_gene: TRBJ2-2; CDR3aa: CASSSSGGENTGELFF; CDR3nt: TGTGCCAGCAGCTCTAGCGGGGGGGAGAACACCGGGGAGCTGTTTTTT
v_gene: TRBV18; d_gene: -; j_gene: TRBJ2-5; CDR3aa: CASLRSGQETQYF; CDR3nt: TGTGCCAGCTTACGGAGTGGACAAGAGACCCAGTACTTC
v_gene: TRBV28; d_gene: TRBD1; j_gene: TRBJ2-7; CDR3aa: CASSFNPTGGAEQYF; CDR3nt: TGTGCCAGCAGTTTTAACCCGACAGGGGGCGCCGAGCAGTACTTC
v_gene: TRBV18; d_gene: TRBD1; j_gene: TRBJ1-1; CDR3aa: CASSWDRGLNTEAFF; CDR3nt: TGTGCCAGCTCATGGGACAGGGGGCTAAACACTGAAGCTTTCTTT
v_gene: TRBV21-1; d_gene: -; j_gene: TRBJ2-5; CDR3aa: CASSKGAERGESGTQYF; CDR3nt: TGTGCCAGCAGCAAAGGGGCCGAGCGGGGGGAATCAGGGACCCAGTACTTC
v_gene: TRBV19; d_gene: -; j_gene: TRBJ2-7; CDR3aa: CASSIRGTPVAYEQYF; CDR3nt: TGTGCCAGTAGTATTAGGGGCACCCCGGTGGCGTACGAGCAGTACTTC
v_gene: TRBV7-3; d_gene: TRBD1; j_gene: TRBJ1-2; CDR3aa: CASSLTNHRETGQGSNYGYTF; CDR3nt: TGTGCCAGCAGCTTAACAAATCACCGGGAGACAGGGCAAGGTTCTAACTATGGCTACACCTTC
v_gene: TRBV7-9; d_gene: -; j_gene: TRBJ1-1; CDR3aa: CASSLASQEAFF; CDR3nt: TGTGCCAGCAGCTTAGCGTCCCAGGAAGCTTTCTTT
v_gene: TRBV5-8; d_gene: TRBD2; j_gene: TRBJ2-1; CDR3aa: CASSLTRLAAHNEQFF; CDR3nt: TGTGCCAGCAGCTTGACCAGACTAGCGGCTCACAATGAGCAGTTCTTC
v_gene: TRBV7-2; d_gene: TRBD1; j_gene: TRBJ2-7; CDR3aa: CASSRDRGEQYF; CDR3nt: TGTGCCAGCAGCCGGGACAGGGGGGAGCAGTACTTC
v_gene: TRBV7-8; d_gene: TRBD1; j_gene: TRBJ2-2; CDR3aa: CASRQQGAYTGELFF; CDR3nt: TGTGCCAGCAGGCAACAGGGGGCCTACACCGGGGAGCTGTTTTTT
v_gene: TRBV29-1; d_gene: TRBD1; j_gene: TRBJ2-1; CDR3aa: CSAFGNRQGFYNEQFF; CDR3nt: TGCAGCGCCTTCGGAAATCGACAGGGATTCTACAATGAGCAGTTCTTC
v_gene: TRBV7-2; d_gene: TRBD2; j_gene: TRBJ2-1; CDR3aa: CASSLGLAGVLSRNEQFF; CDR3nt: TGTGCCAGCAGCTTAGGACTAGCGGGAGTTTTATCGAGGAATGAGCAGTTCTTC
v_gene: TRBV7-9; d_gene: TRBD2; j_gene: TRBJ2-5; CDR3aa: CASSIPSGGLQETQYF; CDR3nt: TGTGCCAGCAGCATTCCTAGCGGGGGCCTCCAAGAGACCCAGTACTTC
v_gene: TRBV28; d_gene: -; j_gene: TRBJ1-1; CDR3aa: CASKGRAFMNTEAFF; CDR3nt: TGTGCCAGCAAGGGCAGGGCGTTTATGAACACTGAAGCTTTCTTT